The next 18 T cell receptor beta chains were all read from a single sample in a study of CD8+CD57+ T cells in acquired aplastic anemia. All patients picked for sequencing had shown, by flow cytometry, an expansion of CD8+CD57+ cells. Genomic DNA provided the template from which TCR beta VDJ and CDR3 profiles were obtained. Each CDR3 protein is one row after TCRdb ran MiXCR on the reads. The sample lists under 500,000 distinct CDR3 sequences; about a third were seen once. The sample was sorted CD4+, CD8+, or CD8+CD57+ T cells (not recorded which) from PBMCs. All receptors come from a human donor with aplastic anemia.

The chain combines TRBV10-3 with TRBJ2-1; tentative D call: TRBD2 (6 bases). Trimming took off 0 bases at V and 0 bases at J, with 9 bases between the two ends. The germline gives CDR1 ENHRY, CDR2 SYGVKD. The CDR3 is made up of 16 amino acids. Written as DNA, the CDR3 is TGTGCCATCAGTGAGTCCGCGGGGAGCTCCTACAATGAGCAGTTCTTC. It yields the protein CAISESAGSSYNEQFF.

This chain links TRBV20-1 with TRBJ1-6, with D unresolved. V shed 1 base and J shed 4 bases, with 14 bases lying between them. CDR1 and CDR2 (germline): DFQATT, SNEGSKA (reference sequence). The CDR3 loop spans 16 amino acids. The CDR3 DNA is TGCAGTGCTAGAGCGCTTGGAGCGGAATATAATTCACCCCTCCACTTT. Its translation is CSARALGAEYNSPLHF.

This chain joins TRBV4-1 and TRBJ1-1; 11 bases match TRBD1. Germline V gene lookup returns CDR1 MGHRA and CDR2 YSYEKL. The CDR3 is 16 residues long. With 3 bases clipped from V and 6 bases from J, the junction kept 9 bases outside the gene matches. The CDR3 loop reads CASSHPGQGVRAEAFF. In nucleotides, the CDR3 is TGCGCCAGCAGCCATCCGGGACAGGGGGTTCGGGCTGAAGCTTTCTTT.

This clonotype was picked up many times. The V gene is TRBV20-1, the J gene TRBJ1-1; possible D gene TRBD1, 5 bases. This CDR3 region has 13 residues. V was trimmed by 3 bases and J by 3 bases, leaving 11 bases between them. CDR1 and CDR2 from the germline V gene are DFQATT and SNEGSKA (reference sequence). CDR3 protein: CSASSTGYTEAFF. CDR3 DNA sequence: TGCAGTGCTAGTTCAACAGGATACACTGAAGCTTTCTTT.

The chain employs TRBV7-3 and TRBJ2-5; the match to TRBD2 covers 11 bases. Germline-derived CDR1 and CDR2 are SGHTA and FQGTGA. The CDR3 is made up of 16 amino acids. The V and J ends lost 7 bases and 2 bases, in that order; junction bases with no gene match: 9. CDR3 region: CASTDGRLAGQETQYF. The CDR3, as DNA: TGTGCCAGCACCGACGGGCGACTAGCGGGGCAAGAGACCCAGTACTTC.

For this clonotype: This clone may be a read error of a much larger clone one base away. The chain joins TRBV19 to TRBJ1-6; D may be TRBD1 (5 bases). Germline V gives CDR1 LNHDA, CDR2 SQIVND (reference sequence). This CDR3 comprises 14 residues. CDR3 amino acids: CASSIGGGDSPPHF. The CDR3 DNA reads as TGTGCCAGTAGTATAGGTGGAGGGGATTCACCCCCCCACTTT.

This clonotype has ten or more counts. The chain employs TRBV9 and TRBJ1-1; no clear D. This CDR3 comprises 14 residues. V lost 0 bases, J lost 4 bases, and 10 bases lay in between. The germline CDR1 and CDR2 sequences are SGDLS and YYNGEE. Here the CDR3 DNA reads TGTGCCAGCAGCGTAGACGACCTAGGCACTGAAGCTTTCTTT. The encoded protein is CASSVDDLGTEAFF. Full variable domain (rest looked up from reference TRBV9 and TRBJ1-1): DSGVTQTPKHLITATGQRVTLRCSPRSGDLSVYWYQQSLDQGLQFLIQYYNGEERAKGNILERFSAQQFPDLHSELNLSSLELGDSALYFCASSVDDLGTEAFFGQGTRLTVV.

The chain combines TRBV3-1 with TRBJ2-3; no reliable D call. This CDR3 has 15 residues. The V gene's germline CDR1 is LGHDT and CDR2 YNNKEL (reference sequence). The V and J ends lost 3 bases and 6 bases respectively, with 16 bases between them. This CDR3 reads CASSQIMSSRDTQYF. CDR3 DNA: TGTGCCAGCAGCCAGATTATGAGTAGCAGGGATACGCAGTATTTT.

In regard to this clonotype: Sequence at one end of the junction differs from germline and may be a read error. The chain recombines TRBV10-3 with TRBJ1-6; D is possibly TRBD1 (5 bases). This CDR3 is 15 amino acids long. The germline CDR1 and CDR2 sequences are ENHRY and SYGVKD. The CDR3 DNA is TGTGCCAGCAGTCCACTGGTGGGGGGTAATCCACCCCTCCACTTT. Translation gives CASSPLVGGNPPLHF.

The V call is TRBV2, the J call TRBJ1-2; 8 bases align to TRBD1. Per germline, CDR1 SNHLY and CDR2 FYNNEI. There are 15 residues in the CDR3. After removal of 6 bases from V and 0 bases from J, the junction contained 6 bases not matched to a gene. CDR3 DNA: TGTGCCAGCAGGGGAGGACAGGGAGCTAACTATGGCTACACCTTC. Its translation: CASRGGQGANYGYTF.

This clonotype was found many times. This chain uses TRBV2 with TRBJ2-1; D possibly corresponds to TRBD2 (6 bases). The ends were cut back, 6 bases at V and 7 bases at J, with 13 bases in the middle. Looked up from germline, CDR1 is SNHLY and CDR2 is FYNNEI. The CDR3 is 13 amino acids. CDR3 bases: TGTGCCAGCAGGCGGGACCATCGGAATGAGCAGTTCTTC. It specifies CASRRDHRNEQFF.

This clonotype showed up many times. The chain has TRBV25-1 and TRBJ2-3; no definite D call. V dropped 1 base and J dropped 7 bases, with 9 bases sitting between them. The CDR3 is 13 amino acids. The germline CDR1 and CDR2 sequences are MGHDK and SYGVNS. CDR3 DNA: TGTGCCAGCAGTGAATCCCCAGTGAATACGCAGTATTTT. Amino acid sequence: CASSESPVNTQYF. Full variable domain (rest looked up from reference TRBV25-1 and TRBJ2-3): EADIYQTPRYLVIGTGKKITLECSQTMGHDKMYWYQQDPGMELHLIHYSYGVNSTEKGDLSSESTVSRIRTEHFPLTLESARPSHTSQYLCASSESPVNTQYFGPGTRLTVL.

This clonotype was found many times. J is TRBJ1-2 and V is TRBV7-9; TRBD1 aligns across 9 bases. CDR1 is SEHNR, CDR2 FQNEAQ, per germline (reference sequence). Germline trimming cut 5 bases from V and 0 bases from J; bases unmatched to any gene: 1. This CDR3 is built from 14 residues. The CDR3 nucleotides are TGTGCCAGCAGCCGGGACAGGGCTAACTATGGCTACACCTTC. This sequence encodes CASSRDRANYGYTF.

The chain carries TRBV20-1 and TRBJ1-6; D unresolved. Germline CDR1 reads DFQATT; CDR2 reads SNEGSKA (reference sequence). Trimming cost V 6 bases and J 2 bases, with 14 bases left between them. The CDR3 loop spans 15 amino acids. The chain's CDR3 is CSAFFKETYNSPLHF. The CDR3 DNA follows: TGCAGTGCGTTCTTTAAGGAGACCTATAATTCACCCCTCCACTTT.

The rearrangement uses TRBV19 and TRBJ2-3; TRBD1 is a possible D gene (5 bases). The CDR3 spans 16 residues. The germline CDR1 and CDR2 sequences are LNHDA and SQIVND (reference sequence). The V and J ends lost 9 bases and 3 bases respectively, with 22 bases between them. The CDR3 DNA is TGTGCCAGCTCCTTGTCAGGCAGGGCGAGTACAGATACGCAGTATTTT. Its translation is CASSLSGRASTDTQYF.

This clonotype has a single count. The CDR3 reads CSVSVVGHNEQFF. CDR3 nucleotides: TGCAGCGTTTCCGTCGTCGGGCACAATGAGCAGTTCTTC. The V and J genes are TRBV29-1 and TRBJ2-1; D unresolved. Trimming removed 5 bases from V and 5 bases from J, with 13 bases in between. The length of the CDR3 is 13 residues. Germline CDR1 and CDR2: SQVTM and ANQGSEA.

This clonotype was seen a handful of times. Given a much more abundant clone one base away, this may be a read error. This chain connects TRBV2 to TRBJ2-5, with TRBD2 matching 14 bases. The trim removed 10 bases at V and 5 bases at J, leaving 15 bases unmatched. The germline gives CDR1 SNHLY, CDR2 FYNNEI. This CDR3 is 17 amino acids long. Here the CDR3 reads CAITSTSGRATVETQYF. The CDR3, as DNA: TGTGCCATCACTTCGACTAGCGGGAGGGCCACTGTTGAGACCCAGTACTTC.

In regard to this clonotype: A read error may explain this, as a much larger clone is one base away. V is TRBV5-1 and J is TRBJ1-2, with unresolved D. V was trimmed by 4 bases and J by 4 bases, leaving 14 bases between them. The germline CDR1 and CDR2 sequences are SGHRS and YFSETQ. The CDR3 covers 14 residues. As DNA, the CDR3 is TGCGCCAGCAGCCTTAGTCCCCCTAGCTATGGCTACACCTTC. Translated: CASSLSPPSYGYTF.